A selection of T cell receptor beta chains follows, all from one sample in a study of blood T cell repertoires in COVID-19. Repertoires were generated with immunoSEQ multiplex PCR, while TCRdb's copy carries only in-frame clones and drops some. The profile covers about 430,000 clones, with about 88% appearing a single time and 1.4% taken by the ten largest. Sequences were obtained from PBMCs or T cells enriched from blood (not recorded which). These receptors were taken from a woman between 18 and 29 years old who had been exposed to COVID-19. The CDR3 runs from the conserved cysteine through the conserved F or W. The D gene is left open where the match is weak. Not every row has a clone size; where given, it reads once, few, many or a size class.

cdr3_aa	cdr3_nt	j_call	clone_size	v_call	d_call
CASRPRGYNEQFF	TGTGCCAGCCGTCCGCGGGGCTACAATGAGCAGTTCTTC	TRBJ2-1	few	TRBV27	NA
CATAGQGYDEQYF	TGTGCCACGGCCGGACAGGGGTATGACGAGCAGTACTTC	TRBJ2-7	NA	TRBV19	TRBD1
CASSPQTTDTQYF	TGTGCCAGCAGCCCACAGACCACAGATACGCAGTATTTT	TRBJ2-3	NA	TRBV4-2	NA
CATTGANTEAFF	TGTGCCACCACAGGAGCGAACACTGAAGCTTTCTTT	TRBJ1-1	once	TRBV19	NA
CASSVAVGPQPQHF	TGTGCCAGTAGTGTCGCGGTTGGCCCTCAGCCCCAGCATTTT	TRBJ1-5	NA	TRBV19	NA
CASSVQAFSGNTIYF	TGTGCCAGCAGCGTACAGGCTTTCTCTGGAAACACCATATATTTT	TRBJ1-3	once	TRBV9	NA
CASSFPGQVRLSSYEQYF	TGTGCCAGCAGCTTTCCGGGACAGGTCCGTTTGAGCTCCTACGAGCAGTACTTC	TRBJ2-7	NA	TRBV7-2	TRBD1
CAISESPRQGVYEQYF	TGTGCCATCAGTGAGTCCCCCCGACAGGGGGTCTACGAGCAGTACTTC	TRBJ2-7	few	TRBV10-3	TRBD1
CASSTDRGYSYEQYF	TGTGCCAGCAGCACAGACAGGGGATACTCCTACGAGCAGTACTTC	TRBJ2-7	once	TRBV7-9	TRBD1
CASSPLLTGDEQYF	TGTGCCAGCTCACCTCTTCTGACAGGTGACGAGCAGTACTTC	TRBJ2-7	NA	TRBV18	NA
CASSPGTGGLGNTQYF	TGTGCCAGCAGTCCAGGGACAGGGGGGTTGGGGAATACGCAGTATTTT	TRBJ2-3	NA	TRBV27	TRBD1
CASRLADSYEQYF	TGTGCCAGCAGACTAGCGGACTCCTACGAGCAGTACTTC	TRBJ2-7	NA	TRBV27	TRBD2
CASSYSRATDTQYF	TGTGCCAGCAGTTACTCCAGGGCCACAGATACGCAGTATTTT	TRBJ2-3	NA	TRBV6-5	NA
CASTARPLARETQYF	TGTGCCAGCACCGCCCGCCCACTAGCTAGAGAGACCCAGTACTTC	TRBJ2-5	NA	TRBV6-5	NA
CASSAQVGGGLNEQFF	TGTGCCAGCAGCGCCCAAGTCGGGGGGGGCCTCAATGAGCAGTTCTTC	TRBJ2-1	NA	TRBV7-3	TRBD2
CASSLDRGTTEAFF	TGCGCCAGCAGCCTAGACAGGGGTACTACTGAAGCTTTCTTT	TRBJ1-1	NA	TRBV4-1	TRBD1
CASSYEPSGAYEQYF	TGTGCCAGCAGTTACGAGCCTAGCGGAGCCTACGAGCAGTACTTC	TRBJ2-7	many	TRBV6-2/TRBV6-3	TRBD2
CASSSFSGADTQYF	TGTGCCAGCAGTTCTTTTAGCGGGGCAGATACGCAGTATTTT	TRBJ2-3	NA	TRBV6-2/TRBV6-3	TRBD2
CAISDSGTSGSDTQYF	TGTGCCATCAGTGACAGCGGGACTAGCGGGTCAGATACGCAGTATTTT	TRBJ2-3	NA	TRBV10-3	TRBD2
CASSQDWAFSGNTIYF	TGCGCCAGCAGCCAAGATTGGGCTTTCTCTGGAAACACCATATATTTT	TRBJ1-3	NA	TRBV4-3	NA
CASSSSGQQIHMNTEAFF	TGTGCCAGCAGCTCCTCTGGACAGCAGATTCACATGAACACTGAAGCTTTCTTT	TRBJ1-1	NA	TRBV7-9	NA
CASSGSQGVYTEAFF	TGTGCCAGCAGCGGCTCACAGGGTGTATACACTGAAGCTTTCTTT	TRBJ1-1	once	TRBV5-5	NA
CASRLRGLNTEAFF	TGTGCCAGCAGACTCAGGGGGCTGAACACTGAAGCTTTCTTT	TRBJ1-1	NA	TRBV2	TRBD1
CAIRLTAYGYTF	TGTGCCATCAGGCTGACAGCATATGGCTACACCTTC	TRBJ1-2	NA	TRBV10-3	NA
CASSLPQGGPGREQYF	TGTGCCAGCAGCCTCCCCCAGGGGGGCCCAGGTCGCGAGCAGTACTTC	TRBJ2-7	NA	TRBV5-4	NA
CASSPITDQPQHF	TGTGCCAGCAGTCCTATCACAGATCAGCCCCAGCATTTT	TRBJ1-5	NA	TRBV28	NA
CASSVFQGTNTEAFF	TGTGCCAGCAGTGTATTCCAGGGGACAAACACTGAAGCTTTCTTT	TRBJ1-1	few	TRBV28	NA
CASSTDGETQYF	TGCGCCAGCAGTACCGACGGGGAGACCCAGTACTTC	TRBJ2-5	once	TRBV5-1	NA
CASSPADRGAYEQYF	TGCGCCAGCAGCCCGGCGGACAGGGGGGCCTACGAGCAGTACTTC	TRBJ2-7	NA	TRBV5-1	TRBD1
CASSTSGTGRETQYF	TGTGCCAGCTCAACCTCCGGGACCGGGAGAGAGACCCAGTACTTC	TRBJ2-5	NA	TRBV18	NA
CASSSSWGVRYEQYF	TGTGCCAGCAGTTCCTCCTGGGGAGTTAGGTACGAGCAGTACTTC	TRBJ2-7	NA	TRBV28	NA
CASSYWTGGNNEQFF	TGTGCCAGCAGTTATTGGACAGGGGGAAACAATGAGCAGTTCTTC	TRBJ2-1	NA	TRBV6-5	TRBD1
CASSLAIGGTNEKLFF	TGTGCCAGCAGCTTGGCCATCGGGGGGACTAATGAAAAACTGTTTTTT	TRBJ1-4	NA	TRBV5-5	NA
CASSGDSGSSYEQYF	TGCGCCAGCAGTGGTGATAGCGGTAGCTCCTACGAGCAGTACTTC	TRBJ2-7	NA	TRBV10-1	NA
CASRPTAGTGNYEQYF	TGTGCCAGCCGACCAACCGCCGGGACAGGGAACTACGAGCAGTACTTC	TRBJ2-7	NA	TRBV28	TRBD1
CASSLRRTYSYEQYF	TGTGCCAGCAGTTTAAGGAGGACTTACTCCTACGAGCAGTACTTC	TRBJ2-7	once	TRBV28	NA
CASSEAPWGGNNQPQHF	TGTGCCAGCAGTGAAGCTCCGTGGGGGGGAAACAATCAGCCCCAGCATTTT	TRBJ1-5	NA	TRBV6-1	NA
CASSSGPDAGHTEAFF	TGTGCCAGCAGTTCAGGACCGGATGCGGGTCACACTGAAGCTTTCTTT	TRBJ1-1	once	TRBV28	NA
CASSYEGGYEQYF	TGTGCCAGCAGTTACGAAGGGGGTTACGAGCAGTACTTC	TRBJ2-7	once	TRBV27	NA
CASSLGSASFREQFF	TGTGCCAGCAGCTTAGGGAGCGCGAGCTTTCGTGAGCAGTTCTTC	TRBJ2-1	NA	TRBV7-9	NA
CASSQDGTGTKEQYF	TGTGCCAGCAGCCAAGATGGCACAGGGACGAAAGAGCAGTACTTC	TRBJ2-7	NA	TRBV3-1/TRBV3-2	NA
CSARDWYEQYF	TGCAGCGCCCGGGACTGGTACGAGCAGTACTTC	TRBJ2-7	NA	TRBV29-1	NA
CSSADSSYEQYF	TGCAGCTCCGCAGACAGCTCCTACGAGCAGTACTTC	TRBJ2-7	NA	TRBV29-1	NA
CASSQGALAGGPGETQYF	TGTGCCAGCAGCCAAGGCGCGCTAGCGGGGGGGCCTGGAGAGACCCAGTACTTC	TRBJ2-5	NA	TRBV3-1/TRBV3-2	TRBD2
CASSPEQLNTEAFF	TGTGCCAGCTCACCAGAACAGTTAAACACTGAAGCTTTCTTT	TRBJ1-1	NA	TRBV18	NA
CASSGYGTEQYF	TGCGCCAGCTCGGGTTACGGAACCGAGCAGTACTTC	TRBJ2-7	NA	TRBV10-1	NA
CASSATGMGTDTQYF	TGTGCCAGCAGCGCCACAGGGATGGGCACAGATACGCAGTATTTT	TRBJ2-3	NA	TRBV9	NA
CASSPQKGGYGYTF	TGTGCCAGCTCACCACAGAAAGGGGGCTATGGCTACACCTTC	TRBJ1-2	NA	TRBV18	NA
CASSPQGIYYGYTF	TGTGCCAGCAGCCCACAGGGGATTTACTATGGCTACACCTTC	TRBJ1-2	NA	TRBV7-9	TRBD1